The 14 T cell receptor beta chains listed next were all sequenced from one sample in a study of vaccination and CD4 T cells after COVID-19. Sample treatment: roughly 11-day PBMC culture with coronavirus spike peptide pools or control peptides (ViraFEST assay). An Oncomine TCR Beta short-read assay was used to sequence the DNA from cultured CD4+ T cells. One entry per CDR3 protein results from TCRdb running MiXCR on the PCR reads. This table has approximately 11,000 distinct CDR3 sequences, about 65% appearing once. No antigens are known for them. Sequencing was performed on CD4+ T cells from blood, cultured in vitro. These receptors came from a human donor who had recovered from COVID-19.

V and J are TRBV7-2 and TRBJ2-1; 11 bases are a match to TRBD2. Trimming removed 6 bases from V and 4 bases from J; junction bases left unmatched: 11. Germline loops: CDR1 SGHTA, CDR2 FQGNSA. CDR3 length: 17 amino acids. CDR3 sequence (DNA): TGTGCCAGCAGTTATACTAGCGGGAGAGGTAGTTACAATGAGCAGTTCTTC. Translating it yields CASSYTSGRGSYNEQFF.

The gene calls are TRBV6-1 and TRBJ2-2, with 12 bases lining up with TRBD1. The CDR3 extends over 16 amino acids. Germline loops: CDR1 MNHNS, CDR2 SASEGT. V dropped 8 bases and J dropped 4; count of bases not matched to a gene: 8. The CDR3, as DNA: TGTGCCAGCCGCCCCGGGACAGGGGGCGTCACCGGGGAGCTGTTTTTT. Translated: CASRPGTGGVTGELFF.

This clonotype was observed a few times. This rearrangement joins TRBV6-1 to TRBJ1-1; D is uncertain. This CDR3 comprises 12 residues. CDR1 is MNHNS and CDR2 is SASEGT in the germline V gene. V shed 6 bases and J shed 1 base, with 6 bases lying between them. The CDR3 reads CASSGRNTEAFF. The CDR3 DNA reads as TGTGCCAGCAGCGGACGGAACACTGAAGCTTTCTTT.

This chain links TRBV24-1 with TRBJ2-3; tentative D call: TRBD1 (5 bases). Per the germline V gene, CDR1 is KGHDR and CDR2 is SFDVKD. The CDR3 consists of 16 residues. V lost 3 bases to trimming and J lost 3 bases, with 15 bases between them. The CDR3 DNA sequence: TGTGCCACCAGTGATCTTACCAGGGAAGGGACAGATACGCAGTATTTT. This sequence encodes CATSDLTREGTDTQYF.

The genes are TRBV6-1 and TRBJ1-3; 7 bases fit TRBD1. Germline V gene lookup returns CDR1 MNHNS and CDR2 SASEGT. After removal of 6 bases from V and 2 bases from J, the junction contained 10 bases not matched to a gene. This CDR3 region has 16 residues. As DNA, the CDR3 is TGTGCCAGCAGACGACGGACAGGAACAGCTGGAAACACCATATATTTT. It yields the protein CASRRRTGTAGNTIYF.

CDR3 coding DNA: TGCAGTGCTAGGAGAAAGACAGTGAACACTGAAGCTTTCTTT. As protein: CSARRKTVNTEAFF. V usage is TRBV20-1 and J usage is TRBJ1-1; weak D call: TRBD1 (5 bases). V gave up 3 bases and J gave up 0 bases, with 11 bases separating them. The CDR3 consists of 14 residues. CDR1 is DFQATT, CDR2 SNEGSKA, per germline (reference sequence).

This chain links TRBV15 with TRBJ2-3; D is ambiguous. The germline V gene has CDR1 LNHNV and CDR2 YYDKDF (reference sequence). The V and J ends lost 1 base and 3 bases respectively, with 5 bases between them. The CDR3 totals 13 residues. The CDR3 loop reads CATSRGSTDTQYF. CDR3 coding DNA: TGTGCCACCAGCAGAGGATCGACAGATACGCAGTATTTT.

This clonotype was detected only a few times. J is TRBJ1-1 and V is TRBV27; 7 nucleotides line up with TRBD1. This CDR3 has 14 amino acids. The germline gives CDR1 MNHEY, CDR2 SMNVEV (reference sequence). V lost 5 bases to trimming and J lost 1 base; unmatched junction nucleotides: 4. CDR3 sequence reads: CASSQTGRNTEAFF. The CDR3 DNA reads TGTGCCAGCAGTCAGACAGGGCGGAACACTGAAGCTTTCTTT.

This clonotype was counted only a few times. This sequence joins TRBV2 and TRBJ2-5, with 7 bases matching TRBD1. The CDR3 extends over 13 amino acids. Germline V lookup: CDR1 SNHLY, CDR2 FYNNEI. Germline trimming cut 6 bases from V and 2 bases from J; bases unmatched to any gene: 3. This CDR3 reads CASSGDSQETQYF. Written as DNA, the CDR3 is TGTGCCAGCAGCGGGGACAGTCAAGAGACCCAGTACTTC.

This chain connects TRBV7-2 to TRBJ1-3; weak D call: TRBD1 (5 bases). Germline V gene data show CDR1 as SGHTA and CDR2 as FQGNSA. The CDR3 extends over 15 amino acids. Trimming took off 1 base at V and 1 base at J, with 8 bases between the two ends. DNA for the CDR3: TGTGCCAGCAGCTTAGAGGGGAAATCTGGAAACACCATATATTTT. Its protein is CASSLEGKSGNTIYF. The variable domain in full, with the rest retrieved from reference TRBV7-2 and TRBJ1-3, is GAGVSQSPSNKVTEKGKDVELRCDPISGHTALYWYRQSLGQGLEFLIYFQGNSAPDKSGLPSDRFSAERTGGSVSTLTIQRTQQEDSAVYLCASSLEGKSGNTIYFGEGSWLTVV.

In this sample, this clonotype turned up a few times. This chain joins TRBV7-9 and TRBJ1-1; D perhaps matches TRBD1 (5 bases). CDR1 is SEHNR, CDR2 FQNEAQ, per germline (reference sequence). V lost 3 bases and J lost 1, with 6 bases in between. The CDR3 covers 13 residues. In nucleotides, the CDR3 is TGTGCCAGCAGCTTGGGGACGAACACTGAAGCTTTCTTT. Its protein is CASSLGTNTEAFF.

The CDR3 DNA follows: TGTGCCAGCAGCCTAGCCAATGAGCAGTTCTTC. Residues: CASSLANEQFF. V gene TRBV12-3 or TRBV12-4 combines with J gene TRBJ2-1; a weak D match, TRBD2 (5 bases). V lost 6 bases to trimming and J lost 6 bases, with 6 bases between them. CDR3 length: 11 amino acids.

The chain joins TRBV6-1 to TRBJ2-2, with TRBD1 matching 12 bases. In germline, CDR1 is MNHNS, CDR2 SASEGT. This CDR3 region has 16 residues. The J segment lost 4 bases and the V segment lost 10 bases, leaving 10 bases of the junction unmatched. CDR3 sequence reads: CATFSGQGAATGELFF. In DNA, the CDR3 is TGTGCCACCTTCTCGGGACAGGGGGCCGCCACCGGGGAGCTGTTTTTT.

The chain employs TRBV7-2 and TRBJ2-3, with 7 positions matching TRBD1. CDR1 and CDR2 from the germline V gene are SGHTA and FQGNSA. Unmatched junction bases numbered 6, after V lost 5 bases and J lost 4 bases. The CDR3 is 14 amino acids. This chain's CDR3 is CASSPGTAPDTQYF. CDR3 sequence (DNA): TGTGCCAGCAGCCCGGGGACAGCCCCAGATACGCAGTATTTT.